The entry below gives a single T cell receptor (beta chain) sequence along with its context. This entry is derived from a study of early stage breast cancer tumors. Study summary: Most invasive tumors, about 70% of the 16, were ER+/PR+/HER2-.

The CDR3 runs 15 residues. Germline CDR1 reads SGHRS; CDR2 reads YFSETQ. Deletions cut 4 bases from V and 3 bases from J, with 13 bases between. Clones were read by immunoSEQ multiplex PCR, and TCRdb kept only the in-frame ones, dropping some. The data show around 40,000 clones, under 80% seen once. This TCR was recovered from a person between 55 and 69 years old with breast cancer. The sequenced sample was blood. The chain recombines TRBV5-1 with TRBJ2-2; no definite D call. The CDR3 loop is CASSERYADTGELFF. The DNA for the CDR3 is TGCGCCAGCAGCGAACGATATGCGGACACCGGGGAGCTGTTTTTT. Complete variable domain (other parts from reference TRBV5-1 and TRBJ2-2): KAGVTQTPRYLIKTRGQQVTLSCSPISGHRSVSWYQQTPGQGLQFLFEYFSETQRNKGNFPGRFSGRQFSNSRSEMNVSTLELGDSALYLCASSERYADTGELFFGEGSRLTVL.